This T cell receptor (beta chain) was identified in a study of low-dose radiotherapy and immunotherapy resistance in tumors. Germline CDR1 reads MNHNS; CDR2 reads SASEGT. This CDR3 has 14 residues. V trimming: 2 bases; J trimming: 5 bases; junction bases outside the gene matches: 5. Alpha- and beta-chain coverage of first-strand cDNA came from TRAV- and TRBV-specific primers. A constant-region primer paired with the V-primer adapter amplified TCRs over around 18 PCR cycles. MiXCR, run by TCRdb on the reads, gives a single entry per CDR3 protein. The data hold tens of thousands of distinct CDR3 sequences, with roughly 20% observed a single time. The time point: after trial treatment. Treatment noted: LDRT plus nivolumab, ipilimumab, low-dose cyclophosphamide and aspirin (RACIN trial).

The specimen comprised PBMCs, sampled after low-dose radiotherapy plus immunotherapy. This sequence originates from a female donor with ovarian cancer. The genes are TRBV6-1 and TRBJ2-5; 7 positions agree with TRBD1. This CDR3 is CASSEQTGPETQYF. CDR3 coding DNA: TGTGCCAGCAGTGAACAGACAGGGCCCGAGACCCAGTACTTC.